What follows are 11 T cell receptor beta chains derived from one specimen sequenced in a study of CD8+CD57+ T cells in acquired aplastic anemia. Genomic DNA was employed as the template in profiling TCR beta VDJ and CDR3. TCRdb re-called the reads through MiXCR, storing one row per CDR3 protein. The sample has fewer than 200,000 distinct CDR3 sequences; 55% to 75% are singletons. The sequenced sample consisted of sorted CD4+, CD8+, or CD8+CD57+ T cells (not recorded which) from PBMCs. The receptor source for this set is a human donor in good health.

CDR3 sequence reads: CASSSARDYGYTF. The CDR3 nucleotides are TGTGCCAGCAGCTCTGCAAGGGACTATGGCTACACCTTC. The V gene is TRBV11-2, the J gene TRBJ1-2; no reliable D call. This CDR3 contains 13 residues. V gave up 4 bases and J gave up 3 bases, with 9 bases separating them. Germline loops: CDR1 SGHAT, CDR2 FQNNGV.

This chain links TRBV19 with TRBJ2-1; 9 bases are shared with TRBD1. V gave up 7 bases and J gave up 7 bases; unmatched junction bases: 11. This CDR3 has 15 amino acids. Germline CDR1 LNHDA, CDR2 SQIVND (reference sequence). The CDR3 loop is CASKEGDRASNEQFF. Here the CDR3 DNA reads TGTGCCAGTAAGGAAGGGGACAGGGCCAGTAATGAGCAGTTCTTC.

The V call is TRBV29-1, the J call TRBJ2-7, with 8 bases that match TRBD1. CDR3 length equals 11 residues. Germline-derived CDR1 and CDR2 are SQVTM and ANQGSEA. With V trimmed by 6 bases and J by 6 bases, 4 bases remained unmatched. CDR3 loop: CSVEGQAEQYF. CDR3 DNA: TGCAGCGTAGAGGGACAGGCCGAGCAGTACTTC.

The V and J genes are TRBV15 and TRBJ1-2; tentative D call: TRBD1 (6 bases). V lost 0 bases, J lost 2 bases, and 10 bases lay in between. The length of the CDR3 is 15 residues. CDR1 LNHNV and CDR2 YYDKDF come from the germline V gene (reference sequence). The CDR3 sequence: CATSREHGQNYGYTF. The CDR3 DNA is TGTGCCACCAGCAGAGAACACGGACAGAACTATGGCTACACCTTC.

This chain joins TRBV20-1 and TRBJ1-5; D gene ambiguous. Germline CDR1 is DFQATT and CDR2 is SNEGSKA (reference sequence). Trimming left V 3 bases short and J 2 bases short, with 14 bases between. The CDR3 totals 15 residues. CDR3: CSASLPRRGNQPQHF. CDR3 nucleotides: TGCAGTGCTAGCCTACCCCGGCGGGGCAATCAGCCCCAGCATTTT.

This clonotype has a count of ten or more. This chain uses TRBV2 with TRBJ2-7; a possible D gene is TRBD1 (6 bases). Between the trimmed V and J ends, which lost 7 bases and 5 bases, there was a span of 12 bases. The germline CDR1 and CDR2 sequences are SNHLY and FYNNEI. The CDR3 loop spans 12 amino acids. CDR3 DNA: TGTGCCAGCACCGCCACAGGGAACGAGCAGTACTTC. This codes for CASTATGNEQYF.

As for this clonotype: Its ends do not fully match the called genes, so a read error is possible. This chain links TRBV15 with TRBJ2-7; TRBD2 matches at 11 bases. CDR1 is LNHNV, CDR2 YYDKDF, per germline (reference sequence). The CDR3 extends over 15 amino acids. The CDR3 coding sequence is TGTGCCACCGGCAGAGGGACTAGCGGACTCTACGAGCAGTACTTC. Translating gives CATGRGTSGLYEQYF.

V gene TRBV10-3 combines with J gene TRBJ2-5; TRBD2 agrees at 9 bases. The CDR3 extends over 15 amino acids. V lost 0 bases, J lost 2 bases, and 1 base stayed unmatched. Germline V gene lookup returns CDR1 ENHRY and CDR2 SYGVKD. CDR3 bases: TGTGCCATCAGTGAGTCAGCGGGGGGACAAGAGACCCAGTACTTC. Protein: CAISESAGGQETQYF.

This chain joins TRBV20-1 and TRBJ2-3; TRBD2 might be the D (6 bases). Germline V gene lookup returns CDR1 DFQATT and CDR2 SNEGSKA (reference sequence). This CDR3 is 16 amino acids long. V lost 2 bases and J lost 0, with 15 bases in between. The CDR3 nucleotides are TGCAGTGCTAGACCCACATTGGGACTTAGCACAGATACGCAGTATTTT. Protein product: CSARPTLGLSTDTQYF.

This sequence joins TRBV3-1 and TRBJ1-6; D unclear. Germline V CDR1 and CDR2: LGHDT, YNNKEL (reference sequence). V was trimmed by 1 base and J by 10 bases, leaving 17 bases between them. The length of the CDR3 is 16 residues. The chain's CDR3 is CASSQGTAHSSSPLHF. The DNA for the CDR3 is TGTGCCAGCAGCCAAGGGACGGCACATTCAAGCTCACCCCTCCACTTT.

This clonotype was counted only a few times. The chain is built from TRBV28 and TRBJ2-3; TRBD1 matches 8 bases. V was clipped by 6 bases and J by 1 base; unmatched bases: 3. Germline CDR1 and CDR2: MDHEN and SYDVKM. The CDR3 contains 14 residues. As DNA, the CDR3 is TGTGCCAGCAGGGGGACAGGAGGCACAGATACGCAGTATTTT. Its translation is CASRGTGGTDTQYF.